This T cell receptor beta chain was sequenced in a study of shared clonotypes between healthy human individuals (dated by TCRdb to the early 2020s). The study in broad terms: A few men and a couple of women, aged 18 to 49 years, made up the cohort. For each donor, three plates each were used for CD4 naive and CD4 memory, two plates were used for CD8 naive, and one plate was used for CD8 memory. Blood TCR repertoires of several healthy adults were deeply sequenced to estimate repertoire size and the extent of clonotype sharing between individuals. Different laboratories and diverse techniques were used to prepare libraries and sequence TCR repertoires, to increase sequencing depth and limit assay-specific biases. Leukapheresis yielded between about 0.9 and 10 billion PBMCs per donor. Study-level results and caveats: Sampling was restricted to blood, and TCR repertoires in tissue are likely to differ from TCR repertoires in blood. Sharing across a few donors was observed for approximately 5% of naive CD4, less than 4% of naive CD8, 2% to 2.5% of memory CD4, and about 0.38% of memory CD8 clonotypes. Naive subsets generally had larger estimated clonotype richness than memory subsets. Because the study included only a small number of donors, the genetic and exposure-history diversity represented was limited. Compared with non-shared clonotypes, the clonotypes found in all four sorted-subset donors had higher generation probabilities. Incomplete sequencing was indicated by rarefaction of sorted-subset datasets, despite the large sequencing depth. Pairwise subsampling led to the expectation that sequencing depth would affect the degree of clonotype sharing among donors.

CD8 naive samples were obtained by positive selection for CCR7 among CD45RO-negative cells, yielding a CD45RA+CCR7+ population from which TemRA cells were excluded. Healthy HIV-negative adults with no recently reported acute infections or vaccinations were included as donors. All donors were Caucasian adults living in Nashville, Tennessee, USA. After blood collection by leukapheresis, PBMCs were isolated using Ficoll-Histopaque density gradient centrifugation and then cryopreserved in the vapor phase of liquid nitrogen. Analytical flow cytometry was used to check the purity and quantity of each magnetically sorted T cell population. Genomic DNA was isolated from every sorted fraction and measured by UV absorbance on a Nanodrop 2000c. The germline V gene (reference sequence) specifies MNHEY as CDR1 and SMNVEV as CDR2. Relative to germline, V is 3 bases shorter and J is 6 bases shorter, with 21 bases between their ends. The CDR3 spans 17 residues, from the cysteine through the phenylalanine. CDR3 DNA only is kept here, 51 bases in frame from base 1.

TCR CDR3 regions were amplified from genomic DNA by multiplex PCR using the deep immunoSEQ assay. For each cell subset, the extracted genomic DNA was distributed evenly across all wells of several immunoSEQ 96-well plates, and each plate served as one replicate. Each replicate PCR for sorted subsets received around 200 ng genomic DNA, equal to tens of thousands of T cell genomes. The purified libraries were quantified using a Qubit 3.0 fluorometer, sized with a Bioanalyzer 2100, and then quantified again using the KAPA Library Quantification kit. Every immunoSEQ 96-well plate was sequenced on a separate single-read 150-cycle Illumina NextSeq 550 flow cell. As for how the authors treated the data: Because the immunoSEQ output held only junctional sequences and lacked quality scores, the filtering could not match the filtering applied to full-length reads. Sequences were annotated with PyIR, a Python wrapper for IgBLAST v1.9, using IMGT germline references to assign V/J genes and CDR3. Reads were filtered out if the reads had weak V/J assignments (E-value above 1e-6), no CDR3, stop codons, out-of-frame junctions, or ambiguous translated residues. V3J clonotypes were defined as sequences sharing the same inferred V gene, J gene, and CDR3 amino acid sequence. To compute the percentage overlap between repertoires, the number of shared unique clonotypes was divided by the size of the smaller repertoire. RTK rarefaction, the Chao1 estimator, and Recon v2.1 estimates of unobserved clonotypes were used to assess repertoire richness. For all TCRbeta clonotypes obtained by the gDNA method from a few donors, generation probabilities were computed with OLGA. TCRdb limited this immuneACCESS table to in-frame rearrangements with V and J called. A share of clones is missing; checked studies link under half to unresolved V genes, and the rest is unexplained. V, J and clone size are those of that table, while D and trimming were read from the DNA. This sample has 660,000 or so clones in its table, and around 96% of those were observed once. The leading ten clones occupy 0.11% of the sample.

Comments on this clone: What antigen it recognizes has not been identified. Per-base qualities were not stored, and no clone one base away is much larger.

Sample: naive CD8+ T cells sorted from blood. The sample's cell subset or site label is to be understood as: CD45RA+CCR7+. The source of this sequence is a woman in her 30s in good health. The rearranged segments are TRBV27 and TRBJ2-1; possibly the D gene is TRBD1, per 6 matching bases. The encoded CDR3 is CASSFSVPQGFTNEQFF. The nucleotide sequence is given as TGTGCCAGCAGTTTCTCCGTTCCGCAGGGGTTCACCAATGAGCAGTTCTTC.